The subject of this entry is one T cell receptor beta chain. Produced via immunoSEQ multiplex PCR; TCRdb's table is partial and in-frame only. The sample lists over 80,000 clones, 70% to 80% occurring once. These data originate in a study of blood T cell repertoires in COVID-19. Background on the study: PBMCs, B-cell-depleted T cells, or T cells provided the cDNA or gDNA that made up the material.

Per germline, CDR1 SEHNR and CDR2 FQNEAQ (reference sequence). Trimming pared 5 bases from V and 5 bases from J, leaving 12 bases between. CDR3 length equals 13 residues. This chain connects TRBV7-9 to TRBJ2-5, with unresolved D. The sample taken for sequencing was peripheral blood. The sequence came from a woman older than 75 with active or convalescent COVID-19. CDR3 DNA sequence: TGTGCCAGCAGCCCATTGGGCGTGGAGACCCAGTACTTC. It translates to CASSPLGVETQYF.